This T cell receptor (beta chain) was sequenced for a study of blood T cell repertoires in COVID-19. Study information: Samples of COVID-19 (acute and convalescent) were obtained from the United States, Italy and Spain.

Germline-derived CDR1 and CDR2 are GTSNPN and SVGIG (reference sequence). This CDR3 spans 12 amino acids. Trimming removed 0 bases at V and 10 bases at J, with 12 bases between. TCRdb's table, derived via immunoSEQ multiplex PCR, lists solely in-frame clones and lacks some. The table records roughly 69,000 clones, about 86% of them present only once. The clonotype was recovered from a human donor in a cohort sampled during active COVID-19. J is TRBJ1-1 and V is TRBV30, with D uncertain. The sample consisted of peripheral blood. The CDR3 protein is CAWSVREVRAFF. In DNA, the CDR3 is TGTGCCTGGAGTGTACGCGAGGTTAGAGCTTTCTTT.